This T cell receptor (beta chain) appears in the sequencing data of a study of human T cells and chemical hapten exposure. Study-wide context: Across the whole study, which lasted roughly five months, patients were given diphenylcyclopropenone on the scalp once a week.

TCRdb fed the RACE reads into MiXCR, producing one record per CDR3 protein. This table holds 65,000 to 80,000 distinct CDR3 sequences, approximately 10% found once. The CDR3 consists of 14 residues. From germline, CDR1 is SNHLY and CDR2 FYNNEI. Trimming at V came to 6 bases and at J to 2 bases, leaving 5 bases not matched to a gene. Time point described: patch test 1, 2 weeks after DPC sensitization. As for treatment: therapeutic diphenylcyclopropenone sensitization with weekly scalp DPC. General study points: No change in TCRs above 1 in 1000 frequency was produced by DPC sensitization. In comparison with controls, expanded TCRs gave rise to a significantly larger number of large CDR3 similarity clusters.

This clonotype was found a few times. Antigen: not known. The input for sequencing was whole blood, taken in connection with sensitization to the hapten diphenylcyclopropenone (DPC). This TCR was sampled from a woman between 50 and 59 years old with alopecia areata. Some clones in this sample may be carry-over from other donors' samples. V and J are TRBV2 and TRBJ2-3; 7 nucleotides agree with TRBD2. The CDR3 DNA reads TGTGCCAGCAGGGCCGGGACTAACACAGATACGCAGTATTTT. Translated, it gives CASRAGTNTDTQYF.